These 7 T cell receptor beta chains were all obtained from the same sample, sequenced in a study of blood T cell repertoires in COVID-19. Repertoires were generated with immunoSEQ multiplex PCR, while TCRdb's copy carries only in-frame clones and drops some. The sample records roughly 100,000 clones, 85% to 90% being singletons. Sequenced sample: peripheral blood. These receptors came from a human donor in a cohort sampled during active COVID-19.

This chain connects TRBV2 to TRBJ2-7; D may be TRBD1 (5 bases). The CDR3 is 13 amino acids. Germline V gene sequence: CDR1 SNHLY, CDR2 FYNNEI. V lost 4 bases and J 4 bases, leaving 11 bases between the germline ends. CDR3 loop: CASSASRQYEQYF. CDR3 DNA: TGTGCCAGCAGTGCGAGTAGACAGTACGAGCAGTACTTC.

The chain combines TRBV4-3 with TRBJ2-1, with 7 bases fitting TRBD1. The CDR3 sequence is 16 residues long. From germline, CDR1 is LGHNA and CDR2 YSLEER. The ends lost 4 bases at V and 8 bases at J; junction bases unmatched: 14. CDR3 DNA: TGCGCCAGCAGCCGGGCCAACAGGGGTCCCGGCGATGAGCAGTTCTTC. Protein: CASSRANRGPGDEQFF.

The genes are TRBV21-1 and TRBJ1-1. TRBV21-1 is labeled a pseudogene. There are 14 residues in the CDR3. This CDR3 is CASSSPRGGPEAFF. Here the CDR3 DNA reads TGTGCCAGCAGCTCACCTCGGGGAGGCCCCGAAGCTTTCTTT.

This clone was counted once. The J gene is TRBJ1-4, the V gene TRBV5-4, with D uncertain. Deletions cut 0 bases from V and 3 bases from J, with 3 bases between. CDR1 SGHNT and CDR2 YYREEE come from the germline V gene (reference sequence). CDR3 size: 13 residues. The chain's CDR3 is CASSLGANEKLFF. As DNA, the CDR3 is TGTGCCAGCAGCTTGGGAGCTAATGAAAAACTGTTTTTT.

CDR3 in DNA: TGTGCCAGCAGTTACTCGATCGGGGAGTCCTACAATGAGCAGTTCTTC. This encodes CASSYSIGESYNEQFF. V usage is TRBV6-5 and J usage is TRBJ2-1; TRBD2 might be the D (5 bases). V was trimmed by 0 bases and J by 1 base, leaving 10 bases between them. This CDR3 region has 16 residues. Germline values: CDR1 MNHEY, CDR2 SVGAGI.

This sequence joins TRBV11-2 and TRBJ2-1, with a tentative D call TRBD1 (5 bases). V lost 2 bases and J 13 bases, leaving 15 bases between the germline ends. The CDR3 is 13 residues long. CDR1 and CDR2 (germline): SGHAT, FQNNGV. The CDR3 DNA sequence: TGTGCCAGCAGCTTACCCCCGACAGCGAACCAGTTCTTC. Its protein product is CASSLPPTANQFF.

This chain links TRBV19 with TRBJ1-1, with D perhaps TRBD1 (6 bases). The CDR3 runs 14 residues. Trimming removed 6 bases at V and 1 base at J, with 12 bases between. Germline lookup yields CDR1 LNHDA and CDR2 SQIVND (reference sequence). CDR3: CASRDWTENTEAFF. As DNA, the CDR3 is TGTGCCAGTAGGGACTGGACAGAGAACACTGAAGCTTTCTTT.